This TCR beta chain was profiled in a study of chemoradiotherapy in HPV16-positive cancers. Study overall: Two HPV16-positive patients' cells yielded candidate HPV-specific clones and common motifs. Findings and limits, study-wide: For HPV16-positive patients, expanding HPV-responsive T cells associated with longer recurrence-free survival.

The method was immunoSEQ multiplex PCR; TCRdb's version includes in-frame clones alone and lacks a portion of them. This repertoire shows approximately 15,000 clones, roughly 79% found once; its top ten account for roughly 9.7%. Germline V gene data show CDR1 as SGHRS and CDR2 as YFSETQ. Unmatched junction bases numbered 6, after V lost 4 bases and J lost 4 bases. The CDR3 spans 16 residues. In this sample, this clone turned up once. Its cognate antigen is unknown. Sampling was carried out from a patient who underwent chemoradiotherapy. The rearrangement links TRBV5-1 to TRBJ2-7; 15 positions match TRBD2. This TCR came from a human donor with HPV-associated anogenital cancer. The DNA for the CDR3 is TGCGCCAGCAGCCGGACTAGCGGGAGGGCCGTTTACGAGCAGTACTTC. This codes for CASSRTSGRAVYEQYF.